This is a list of T cell receptor beta chains from one sample in a study of early T cells in non-severe SARS-CoV-2 infection. TCRdb fed the 5' RACE reads into MiXCR, producing one record per CDR3 protein. The sample contains approximately 29,000 distinct CDR3 sequences, under 6.5% of which appear only once. Source material: whole blood. The receptors were gathered from an adult who was a healthcare worker with PCR-confirmed SARS-CoV-2 infection or an uninfected control (not recorded which). CDR3s include the opening cysteine and the closing phenylalanine or tryptophan. Fields, in order: clone size, D gene, J gene, V gene, CDR3 protein, CDR3 DNA. A D gene is named only where the DNA matches it firmly. The size entry is marked missing in some rows and otherwise reads once, few, many or a size class.

clone_size: many; d_call: .; j_call: TRBJ2-5; v_call: TRBV7-6; cdr3_aa: CASSLTGGGETQYF; cdr3_nt: TGTGCCAGCAGCTTGACCGGGGGAGGCGAGACCCAGTACTTC
clone_size: .; d_call: .; j_call: TRBJ2-3; v_call: TRBV7-3; cdr3_aa: CASRQSQLADTQYF; cdr3_nt: TGTGCCAGCAGACAGAGCCAATTAGCAGATACGCAGTATTTT
clone_size: .; d_call: .; j_call: TRBJ2-5; v_call: TRBV6-5; cdr3_aa: CASRDRETQYF; cdr3_nt: TGTGCCAGCAGGGACAGAGAGACCCAGTACTTC
clone_size: many; d_call: .; j_call: TRBJ2-7; v_call: TRBV9; cdr3_aa: CASSGDGYEQYF; cdr3_nt: TGTGCCAGCAGCGGAGACGGTTACGAGCAGTACTTC
clone_size: many; d_call: .; j_call: TRBJ2-3; v_call: TRBV20-1; cdr3_aa: CSATRAVGGRTDTQYF; cdr3_nt: TGCAGTGCTACCAGAGCAGTCGGGGGGCGCACAGATACGCAGTATTTT
clone_size: many; d_call: .; j_call: TRBJ1-5; v_call: TRBV27; cdr3_aa: CASATQGDQPQHF; cdr3_nt: TGTGCCAGCGCCACACAGGGTGATCAGCCCCAGCATTTT
clone_size: many; d_call: TRBD1; j_call: TRBJ1-2; v_call: TRBV5-4; cdr3_aa: CASTGDRETNYGYTF; cdr3_nt: TGTGCCAGCACCGGGGACAGGGAAACTAACTATGGCTACACCTTC
clone_size: many; d_call: TRBD1; j_call: TRBJ2-7; v_call: TRBV20-1; cdr3_aa: CSASPLSTGGEQYF; cdr3_nt: TGCAGTGCTAGTCCCCTTTCGACAGGGGGCGAGCAGTACTTC
clone_size: many; d_call: .; j_call: TRBJ2-3; v_call: TRBV10-3; cdr3_aa: CAISDQFTDTQYF; cdr3_nt: TGTGCCATCAGTGACCAATTTACAGATACGCAGTATTTT
clone_size: .; d_call: .; j_call: TRBJ1-1; v_call: TRBV7-3; cdr3_aa: CASSPQGLAEVFF; cdr3_nt: TGTGCCAGCAGCCCTCAGGGTTTGGCTGAAGTTTTCTTT
clone_size: many; d_call: .; j_call: TRBJ1-5; v_call: TRBV29-1; cdr3_aa: CSAELGSNQPQHF; cdr3_nt: TGCAGCGCCGAACTCGGGAGCAATCAGCCCCAGCATTTT
clone_size: few; d_call: .; j_call: TRBJ2-3; v_call: TRBV7-2; cdr3_aa: CASSLFNSYTQYF; cdr3_nt: TGTGCCAGCAGCTTATTCAACAGTTATACGCAGTATTTT
clone_size: many; d_call: .; j_call: TRBJ1-2; v_call: TRBV19; cdr3_aa: CASSMVQLSDGYTF; cdr3_nt: TGTGCCAGTAGTATGGTACAGCTCTCTGATGGCTACACCTTC
clone_size: few; d_call: .; j_call: TRBJ2-5; v_call: TRBV7-2; cdr3_aa: CASSLGLSSQETQYF; cdr3_nt: TGTGCCAGCAGCTTGGGGTTATCCAGTCAAGAGACCCAGTACTTC
clone_size: few; d_call: .; j_call: TRBJ2-7; v_call: TRBV9; cdr3_aa: CASGGRSEQYF; cdr3_nt: TGTGCCAGCGGGGGTAGGAGCGAGCAGTACTTC
clone_size: many; d_call: TRBD2; j_call: TRBJ2-3; v_call: TRBV28; cdr3_aa: CASTSWAGGPVDTQYF; cdr3_nt: TGTGCCAGCACCTCCTGGGCGGGGGGGCCGGTAGATACGCAGTATTTT
clone_size: .; d_call: TRBD2; j_call: TRBJ2-7; v_call: TRBV2; cdr3_aa: CASKGLAALEQYF; cdr3_nt: TGTGCCAGCAAGGGACTAGCGGCCCTCGAGCAGTACTTC
clone_size: many; d_call: .; j_call: TRBJ1-1; v_call: TRBV7-8; cdr3_aa: CASSLESGYTEAFF; cdr3_nt: TGTGCCAGCAGCTTAGAGTCGGGCTACACTGAAGCTTTCTTT
clone_size: many; d_call: TRBD2; j_call: TRBJ2-1; v_call: TRBV10-1; cdr3_aa: CASSLASGGYNEQFF; cdr3_nt: TGCGCCAGCAGCCTTGCTAGCGGGGGCTACAATGAGCAGTTCTTC
clone_size: many; d_call: .; j_call: TRBJ2-1; v_call: TRBV30; cdr3_aa: CAWTRGYSYNEQFF; cdr3_nt: TGTGCCTGGACGCGCGGTTACTCCTACAATGAGCAGTTCTTC
clone_size: many; d_call: .; j_call: TRBJ2-2; v_call: TRBV7-9; cdr3_aa: CASSLNPPGELFF; cdr3_nt: TGTGCCAGCAGCTTAAACCCTCCCGGGGAGCTGTTTTTT
clone_size: few; d_call: .; j_call: TRBJ2-5; v_call: TRBV7-2; cdr3_aa: CASSRGYQETQYF; cdr3_nt: TGTGCCAGCAGCCGGGGGTACCAAGAGACCCAGTACTTC
clone_size: many; d_call: .; j_call: TRBJ2-5; v_call: TRBV30; cdr3_aa: CAWSVRWRAEQETQYF; cdr3_nt: TGTGCCTGGAGTGTACGATGGCGGGCGGAACAAGAGACCCAGTACTTC
clone_size: few; d_call: .; j_call: TRBJ1-6; v_call: TRBV7-8; cdr3_aa: CASRAGNSPLHF; cdr3_nt: TGTGCCAGCAGGGCAGGGAATTCACCCCTCCACTTT
clone_size: many; d_call: TRBD1; j_call: TRBJ1-5; v_call: TRBV18; cdr3_aa: CASSDAGGYQPQHF; cdr3_nt: TGTGCCAGCTCGGACGCAGGGGGCTATCAGCCCCAGCATTTT
clone_size: many; d_call: .; j_call: TRBJ2-7; v_call: TRBV25-1; cdr3_aa: CASSEWRGGDEQYF; cdr3_nt: TGTGCCAGCAGTGAATGGAGGGGGGGTGACGAGCAGTACTTC
clone_size: many; d_call: TRBD2; j_call: TRBJ2-1; v_call: TRBV7-2; cdr3_aa: CASSPTGTSGLNEQFF; cdr3_nt: TGTGCCAGCAGCCCGACGGGGACTAGCGGACTCAATGAGCAGTTCTTC
clone_size: many; d_call: TRBD1; j_call: TRBJ2-7; v_call: TRBV20-1; cdr3_aa: CSARRGRAYEQYF; cdr3_nt: TGCAGTGCTAGAAGGGGGCGGGCCTACGAGCAGTACTTC
clone_size: many; d_call: .; j_call: TRBJ2-7; v_call: TRBV20-1; cdr3_aa: CSASDFRYEQYF; cdr3_nt: TGCAGTGCTAGTGATTTCCGCTACGAGCAGTACTTC
clone_size: many; d_call: .; j_call: TRBJ1-1; v_call: TRBV29-1; cdr3_aa: CSAGGGVQGNTEAFF; cdr3_nt: TGCAGCGCCGGGGGAGGAGTGCAGGGGAACACTGAAGCTTTCTTT
clone_size: .; d_call: .; j_call: TRBJ1-3; v_call: TRBV12-3/TRBV12-4; cdr3_aa: CASSFWADSGNTIYF; cdr3_nt: TGTGCCAGCAGTTTTTGGGCGGACTCTGGAAACACCATATATTTT
clone_size: many; d_call: .; j_call: TRBJ2-5; v_call: TRBV7-9; cdr3_aa: CASSSPNRQETQYF; cdr3_nt: TGTGCCAGCAGCTCACCGAACAGACAAGAGACCCAGTACTTC
clone_size: .; d_call: TRBD1; j_call: TRBJ2-7; v_call: TRBV10-3; cdr3_aa: CAIAGTGVLGEQYF; cdr3_nt: TGTGCCATAGCCGGGACAGGGGTATTGGGGGAGCAGTACTTC
clone_size: .; d_call: .; j_call: TRBJ1-1; v_call: TRBV20-1; cdr3_aa: CSATPAGYGDTEAFF; cdr3_nt: TGCAGTGCTACCCCGGCGGGGTATGGAGACACTGAAGCTTTCTTT
clone_size: many; d_call: TRBD2; j_call: TRBJ2-1; v_call: TRBV7-3; cdr3_aa: CASTPSGTSANNEQFF; cdr3_nt: TGTGCCAGCACCCCCTCCGGGACTAGCGCGAACAATGAGCAGTTCTTC
clone_size: many; d_call: TRBD2; j_call: TRBJ2-1; v_call: TRBV7-3; cdr3_aa: CASSLEPGLAQFF; cdr3_nt: TGTGCCAGCAGCCTCGAACCGGGACTAGCCCAGTTCTTC
clone_size: many; d_call: .; j_call: TRBJ2-3; v_call: TRBV4-2; cdr3_aa: CASSQEGPPRTDTQYF; cdr3_nt: TGTGCCAGCAGCCAAGAGGGACCCCCGAGGACAGATACGCAGTATTTT
clone_size: many; d_call: .; j_call: TRBJ2-2; v_call: TRBV6-5; cdr3_aa: CASSYSSPLALNTGELFF; cdr3_nt: TGTGCCAGCAGTTACTCATCCCCACTAGCTCTAAACACCGGGGAGCTGTTTTTT
clone_size: many; d_call: TRBD2; j_call: TRBJ2-3; v_call: TRBV7-6; cdr3_aa: CASSYIAGPLTDTQYF; cdr3_nt: TGTGCCAGCAGCTATATAGCGGGGCCCCTCACAGATACGCAGTATTTT
clone_size: many; d_call: .; j_call: TRBJ2-7; v_call: TRBV5-1; cdr3_aa: CASSLVAGTHEQYF; cdr3_nt: TGCGCCAGCAGCTTGGTCGCAGGGACCCACGAGCAGTACTTC